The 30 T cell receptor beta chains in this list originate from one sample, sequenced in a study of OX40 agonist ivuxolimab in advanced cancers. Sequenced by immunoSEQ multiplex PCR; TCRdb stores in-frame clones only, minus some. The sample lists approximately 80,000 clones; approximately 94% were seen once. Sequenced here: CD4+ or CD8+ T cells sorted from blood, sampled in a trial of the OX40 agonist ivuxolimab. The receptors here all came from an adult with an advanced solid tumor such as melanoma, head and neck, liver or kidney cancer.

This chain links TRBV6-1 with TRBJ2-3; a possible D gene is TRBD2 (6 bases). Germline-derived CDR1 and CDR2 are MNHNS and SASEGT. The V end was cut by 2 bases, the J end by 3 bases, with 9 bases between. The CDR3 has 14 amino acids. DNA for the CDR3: TGTGCCAGCAGTGAATTTCGGGGGACAGATACGCAGTATTTT. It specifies CASSEFRGTDTQYF.

CDR3 region: CASSLGSGNEQFF. Written as DNA, the CDR3 is TGTGCCAGCAGCTTGGGATCTGGAAATGAGCAGTTCTTC. The V gene is TRBV5-6, the J gene TRBJ2-1, with D uncertain. CDR1 SGHDT and CDR2 YYEEEE come from the germline V gene. This CDR3 spans 13 amino acids. The V end was cut by 0 bases, the J end by 7 bases, with 8 bases between.

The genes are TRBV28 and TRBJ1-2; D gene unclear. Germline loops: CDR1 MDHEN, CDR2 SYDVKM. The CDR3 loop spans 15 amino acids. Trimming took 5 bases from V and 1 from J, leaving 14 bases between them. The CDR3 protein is CASSPELKLNYGYTF. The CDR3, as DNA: TGTGCCAGCAGTCCCGAGCTCAAGCTTAACTATGGCTACACCTTC.

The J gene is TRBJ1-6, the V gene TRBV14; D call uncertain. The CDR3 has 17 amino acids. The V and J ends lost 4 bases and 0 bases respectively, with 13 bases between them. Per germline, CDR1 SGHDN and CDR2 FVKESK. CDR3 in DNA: TGTGCCAGCAGCCCTGGCGCGGGGAGCTCCTATAATTCACCCCTCCACTTT. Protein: CASSPGAGSSYNSPLHF. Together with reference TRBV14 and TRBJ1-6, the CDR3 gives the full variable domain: EAGVTQFPSHSVIEKGQTVTLRCDPISGHDNLYWYRRVMGKEIKFLLHFVKESKQDESGMPNNRFLAERTGGTYSTLKVQPAELEDSGVYFCASSPGAGSSYNSPLHFGNGTRLTVT.

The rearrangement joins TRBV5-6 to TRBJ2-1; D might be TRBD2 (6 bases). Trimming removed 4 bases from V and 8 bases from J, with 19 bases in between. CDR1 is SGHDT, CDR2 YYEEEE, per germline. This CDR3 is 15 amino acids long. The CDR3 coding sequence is TGTGCCAGCAGCCCCTTCGCGCAGGGAGGATATGAGCAGTTCTTC. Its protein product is CASSPFAQGGYEQFF.

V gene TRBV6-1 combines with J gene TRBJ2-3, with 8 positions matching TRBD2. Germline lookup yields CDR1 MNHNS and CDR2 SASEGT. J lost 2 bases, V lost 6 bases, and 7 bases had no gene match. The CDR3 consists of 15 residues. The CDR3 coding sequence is TGTGCCAGCAGCCTACTAGCGGAAGCCACAGATACGCAGTATTTT. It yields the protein CASSLLAEATDTQYF.

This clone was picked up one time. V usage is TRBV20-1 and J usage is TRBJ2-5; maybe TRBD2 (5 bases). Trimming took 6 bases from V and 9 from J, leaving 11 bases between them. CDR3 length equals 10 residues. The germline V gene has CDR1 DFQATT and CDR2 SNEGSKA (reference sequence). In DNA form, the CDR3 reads TGCAGTGCGGAAGAGGGAGCCCAGTACTTC. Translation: CSAEEGAQYF.

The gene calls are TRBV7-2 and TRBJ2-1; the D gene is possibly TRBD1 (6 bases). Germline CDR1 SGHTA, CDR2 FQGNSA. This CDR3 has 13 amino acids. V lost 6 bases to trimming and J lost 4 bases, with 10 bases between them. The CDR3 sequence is CASRDRLYNEQFF. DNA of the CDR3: TGTGCCAGCAGAGACAGGTTATACAATGAGCAGTTCTTC.

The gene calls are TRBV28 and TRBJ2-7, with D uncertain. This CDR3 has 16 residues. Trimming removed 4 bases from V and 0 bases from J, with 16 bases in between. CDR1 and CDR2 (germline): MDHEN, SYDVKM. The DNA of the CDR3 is TGTGCCAGCAGTTCGCCTCTCCGGCTTAACTCCTACGAGCAGTACTTC. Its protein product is CASSSPLRLNSYEQYF.

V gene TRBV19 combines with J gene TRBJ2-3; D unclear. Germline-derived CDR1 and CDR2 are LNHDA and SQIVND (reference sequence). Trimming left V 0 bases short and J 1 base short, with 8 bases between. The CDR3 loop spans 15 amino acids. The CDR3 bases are TGTGCCAGTAGTATAGAATTCCCAGGCACAGATACGCAGTATTTT. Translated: CASSIEFPGTDTQYF.

The CDR3, as DNA: TGTGCCAGCAGCTCTGATGAGCAGTTCTTC. Translated, it gives CASSSDEQFF. This sequence joins TRBV11-2 and TRBJ2-1; D uncertain. The germline gives CDR1 SGHAT, CDR2 FQNNGV. This CDR3 is built from 10 residues. V lost 4 bases, J lost 8 bases, and 3 bases lay in between.

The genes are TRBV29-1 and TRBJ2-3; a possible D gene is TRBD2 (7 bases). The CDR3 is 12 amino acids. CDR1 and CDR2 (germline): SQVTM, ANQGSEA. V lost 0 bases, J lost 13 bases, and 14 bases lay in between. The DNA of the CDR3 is TGCAGCGTTGAAGAAAGGGGGGGGCCCAAGTATTTT. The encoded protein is CSVEERGGPKYF.

CDR3 bases: TGTGCCAGCAGTGACATAGCGGGAGAGGGGGAGACCCAGTACTTC. It encodes CASSDIAGEGETQYF. This rearrangement joins TRBV28 to TRBJ2-5; 9 positions match TRBD2. Germline-derived CDR1 and CDR2 are MDHEN and SYDVKM. The CDR3 is made up of 15 amino acids. V lost 5 bases and J lost 5; bases outside the gene matches: 9.

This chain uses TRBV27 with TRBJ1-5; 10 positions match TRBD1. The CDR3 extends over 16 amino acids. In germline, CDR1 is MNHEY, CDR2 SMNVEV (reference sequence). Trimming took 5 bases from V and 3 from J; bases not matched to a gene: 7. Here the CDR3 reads CASSPDRGPYNQPQHF. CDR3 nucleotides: TGTGCCAGCAGTCCCGACAGGGGGCCTTACAATCAGCCCCAGCATTTT.

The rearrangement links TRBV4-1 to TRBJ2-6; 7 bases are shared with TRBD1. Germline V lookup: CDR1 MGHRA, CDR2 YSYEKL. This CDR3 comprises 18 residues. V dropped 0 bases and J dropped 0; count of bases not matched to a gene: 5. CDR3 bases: TGCGCCAGCAGCCAAGATAGGGACAGCCGCTCTGGGGCCAACGTCCTGACTTTC. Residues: CASSQDRDSRSGANVLTF.

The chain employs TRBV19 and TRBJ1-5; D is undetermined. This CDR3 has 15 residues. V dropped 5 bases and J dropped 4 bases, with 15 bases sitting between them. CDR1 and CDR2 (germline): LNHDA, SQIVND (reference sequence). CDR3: CASSLFAGANQPQHF. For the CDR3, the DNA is TGTGCCAGTAGTTTGTTCGCAGGAGCAAATCAGCCCCAGCATTTT.

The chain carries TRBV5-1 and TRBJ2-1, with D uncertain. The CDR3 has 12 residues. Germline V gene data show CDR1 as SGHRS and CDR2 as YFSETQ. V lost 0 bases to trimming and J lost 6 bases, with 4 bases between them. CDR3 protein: CASSLGTNEQFF. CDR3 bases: TGCGCCAGCAGCTTGGGTACCAATGAGCAGTTCTTC.

The CDR3: CASSSQGLSGNTIYF. CDR3 bases: TGTGCCAGCAGTTCCCAGGGGCTCTCTGGAAACACCATATATTTT. The rearrangement joins TRBV28 to TRBJ1-3; weak D call: TRBD1 (6 bases). The CDR3 covers 15 residues. Germline CDR1 and CDR2: MDHEN and SYDVKM. Trimming took off 4 bases at V and 0 bases at J, with 10 bases between the two ends.

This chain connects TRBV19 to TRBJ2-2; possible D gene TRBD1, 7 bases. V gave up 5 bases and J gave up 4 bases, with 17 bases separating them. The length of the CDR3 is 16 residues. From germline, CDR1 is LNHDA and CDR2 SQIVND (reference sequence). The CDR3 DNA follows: TGTGCCAGTAGTCCCCTCCACAGGGGACTCACCGGGGAGCTGTTTTTT. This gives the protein CASSPLHRGLTGELFF.

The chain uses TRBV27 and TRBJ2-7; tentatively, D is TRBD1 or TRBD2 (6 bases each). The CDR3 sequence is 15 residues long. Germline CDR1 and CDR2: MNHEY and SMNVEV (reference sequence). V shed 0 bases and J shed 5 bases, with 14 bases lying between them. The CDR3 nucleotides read TGTGCCAGCAGTTTATCGTACGGGGGCCCGAACGAGCAGTACTTC. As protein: CASSLSYGGPNEQYF.

The CDR3 DNA sequence: TGTGCCAGCAGTGTGGGCCCTGGCTACGAGCAGTACTTC. Translated: CASSVGPGYEQYF. The chain employs TRBV6-4 and TRBJ2-7; D is unresolved. V lost 4 bases and J lost 3, with 10 bases in between. CDR3 size: 13 residues. The germline CDR1 and CDR2 sequences are MRHNA and SNTAGT.

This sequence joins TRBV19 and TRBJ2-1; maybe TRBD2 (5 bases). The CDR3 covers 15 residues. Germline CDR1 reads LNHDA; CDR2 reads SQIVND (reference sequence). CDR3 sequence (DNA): TGTGCAAGTGCCGGGGTCTTTGTCTCCTACAATGAGCAGTTCTTC. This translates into CASAGVFVSYNEQFF.

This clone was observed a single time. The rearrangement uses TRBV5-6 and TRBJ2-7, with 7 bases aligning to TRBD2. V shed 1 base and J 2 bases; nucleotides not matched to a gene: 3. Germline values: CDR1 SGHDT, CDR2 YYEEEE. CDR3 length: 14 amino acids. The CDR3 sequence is CASSLTSAAYEQYF. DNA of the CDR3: TGTGCCAGCAGCTTGACTAGCGCTGCCTACGAGCAGTACTTC.

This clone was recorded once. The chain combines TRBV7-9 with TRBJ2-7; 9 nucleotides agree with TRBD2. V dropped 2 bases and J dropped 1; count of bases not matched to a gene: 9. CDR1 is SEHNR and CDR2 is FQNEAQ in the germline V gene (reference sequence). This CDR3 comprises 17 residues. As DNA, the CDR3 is TGTGCCAGCAGCTTAATCCCCCCGACTAGCGGTTCCTACGAGCAGTACTTC. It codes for CASSLIPPTSGSYEQYF.

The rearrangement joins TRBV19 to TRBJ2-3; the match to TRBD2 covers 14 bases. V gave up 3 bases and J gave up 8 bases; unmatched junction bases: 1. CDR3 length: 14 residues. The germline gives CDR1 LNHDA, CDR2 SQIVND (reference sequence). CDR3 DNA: TGTGCCAGTAGTATTGGACTAGCGGGAGGTACGCAGTATTTT. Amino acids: CASSIGLAGGTQYF.

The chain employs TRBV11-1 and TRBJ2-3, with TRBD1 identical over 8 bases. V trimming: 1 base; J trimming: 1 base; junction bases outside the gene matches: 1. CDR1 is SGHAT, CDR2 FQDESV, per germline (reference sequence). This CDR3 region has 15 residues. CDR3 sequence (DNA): TGTGCCAGCAGCTTAGAGGACAGGGGCACAGATACGCAGTATTTT. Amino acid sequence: CASSLEDRGTDTQYF.

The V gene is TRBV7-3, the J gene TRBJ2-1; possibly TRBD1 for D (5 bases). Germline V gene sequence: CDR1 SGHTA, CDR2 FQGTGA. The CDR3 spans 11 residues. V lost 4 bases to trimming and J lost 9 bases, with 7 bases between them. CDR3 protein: CASSWGTEQFF. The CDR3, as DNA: TGTGCCAGCAGCTGGGGCACTGAGCAGTTCTTC.

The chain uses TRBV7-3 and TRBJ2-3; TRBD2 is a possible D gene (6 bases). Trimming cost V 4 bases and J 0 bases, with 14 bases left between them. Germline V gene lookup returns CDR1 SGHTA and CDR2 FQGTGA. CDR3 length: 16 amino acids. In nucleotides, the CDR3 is TGTGCCAGCAGCTCGGTTGGTAGCGGCAGCACAGATACGCAGTATTTT. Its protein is CASSSVGSGSTDTQYF. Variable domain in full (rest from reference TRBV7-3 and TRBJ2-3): GAGVSQTPSNKVTEKGKYVELRCDPISGHTALYWYRQSLGQGPEFLIYFQGTGAADDSGLPNDRFFAVRPEGSVSTLKIQRTERGDSAVYLCASSSVGSGSTDTQYFGPGTRLTVL.

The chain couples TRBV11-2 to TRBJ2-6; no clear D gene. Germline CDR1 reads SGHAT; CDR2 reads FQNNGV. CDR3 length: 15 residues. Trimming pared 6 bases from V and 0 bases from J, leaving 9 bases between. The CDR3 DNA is TGTGCCAGCAGTTTATATAGCTCTGGGGCCAACGTCCTGACTTTC. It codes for CASSLYSSGANVLTF. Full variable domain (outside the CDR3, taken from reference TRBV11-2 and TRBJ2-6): EAGVAQSPRYKIIEKRQSVAFWCNPISGHATLYWYQQILGQGPKLLIQFQNNGVVDDSQLPKDRFSAERLKGVDSTLKIQPAKLEDSAVYLCASSLYSSGANVLTFGAGSRLTVL.

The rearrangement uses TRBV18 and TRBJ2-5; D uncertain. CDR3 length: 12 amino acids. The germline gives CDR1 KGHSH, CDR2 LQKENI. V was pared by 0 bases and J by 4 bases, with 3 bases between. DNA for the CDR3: TGTGCCAGCTCACCACCGAGAGAGACCCAGTACTTC. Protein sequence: CASSPPRETQYF. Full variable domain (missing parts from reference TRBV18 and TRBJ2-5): NAGVMQNPRHLVRRRGQEARLRCSPMKGHSHVYWYRQLPEEGLKFMVYLQKENIIDESGMPKERFSAEFPKEGPSILRIQQVVRGDSAAYFCASSPPRETQYFGPGTRLLVL.